Below, 27 T cell receptor beta chains from the same sample are listed, as sequenced in a study of cytomegalovirus exposure and HLA in healthy donors (dated by TCRdb to the late 2010s). Receptor amplification or capture employed the immunoSEQ multiplex PCR assay. Imported from immuneACCESS, the table was reduced by TCRdb to in-frame sequences with V and J called. These copies leave out some clones; in studies compared against another copy, an unresolved V gene accounts for under half, and the cause of the remainder is not known. Counted in this sample were approximately 220,000 clones; 80% to 95% of them appeared once. Jointly, the top ten make up around 1% of the sample. Sequencing was performed on PBMCs. These receptors were taken from a woman aged 18-29 years in good health and CMV-seronegative.

The chain uses TRBV28 and TRBJ1-2; TRBD1 might be the D (5 bases). CDR3 length: 11 amino acids. Germline V gene sequence: CDR1 MDHEN, CDR2 SYDVKM. The CDR3 protein is CAAGEDYGYTF. In nucleotides, the CDR3 is TGTGCTGCGGGGGAGGACTATGGCTACACCTTC.

This clone appeared a single time. The chain recombines TRBV30 with TRBJ1-2; 8 bases fit TRBD1. V shed 8 bases, J shed 2 bases, and the junction held 7 bases outside the gene matches. Per the germline V gene, CDR1 is GTSNPN and CDR2 is SVGIG (reference sequence). The CDR3 is made up of 13 amino acids. CDR3 DNA sequence: TGTGCCGGGGACAGGCTGCCGAACTATGGCTACACCTTC. It yields the protein CAGDRLPNYGYTF. The variable domain in full, completed from reference TRBV30 and TRBJ1-2, reads SQTIHQWPATLVQPVGSPLSLECTVEGTSNPNLYWYRQAAGRGLQLLFYSVGIGQISSEVPQNLSASRPQDRQFILSSKKLLLSDSGFYLCAGDRLPNYGYTFGSGTRLTVV.

This chain links TRBV29-1 with TRBJ2-3; D uncertain. CDR3 length equals 16 residues. CDR1 is SQVTM and CDR2 is ANQGSEA in the germline V gene. V was cut by 0 bases and J by 1 base, with 14 bases left in between. CDR3 residues: CSVEDLGSLGTDTQYF. The CDR3 bases are TGCAGCGTTGAAGATCTGGGCAGCTTGGGCACAGATACGCAGTATTTT.

The chain links TRBV9 to TRBJ1-1; no definite D call. CDR1 and CDR2 from the germline V gene are SGDLS and YYNGEE. V lost 4 bases to trimming and J lost 0 bases, with 10 bases between them. The CDR3 loop spans 14 amino acids. CDR3 nucleotides: TGTGCCAGCAGCCCGAGGGATCTGAACACTGAAGCTTTCTTT. The encoded protein is CASSPRDLNTEAFF.

The V call is TRBV29-1, the J call TRBJ2-2; D remains ambiguous. The CDR3 covers 14 residues. CDR1 and CDR2 from the germline V gene are SQVTM and ANQGSEA. V was pared by 4 bases and J by 4 bases, with 13 bases between. The CDR3 coding sequence is TGCAGCGTTGTTGGAGAAGGCCGCACCGGGGAGCTGTTTTTT. Translating it yields CSVVGEGRTGELFF.

The chain uses TRBV14 and TRBJ2-7, with a weak D call TRBD2 (5 bases). The germline V gene encodes CDR1 SGHDN and CDR2 FVKESK. The CDR3 is 17 amino acids. V dropped 0 bases and J dropped 3 bases, with 18 bases sitting between them. CDR3 coding DNA: TGTGCCAGCAGCCAAGAAAGGCCGGCGGGTCGGGACTACGAGCAGTACTTC. It codes for CASSQERPAGRDYEQYF.

As concerns this clone: This same CDR3 is encoded by further DNA sequences in the sample. The chain joins TRBV2 to TRBJ1-1, with D unresolved. The CDR3 is made up of 14 amino acids. Trimming pared 5 bases from V and 1 base from J, leaving 11 bases between. CDR1 SNHLY and CDR2 FYNNEI come from the germline V gene. The CDR3 DNA reads TGTGCCAGCAGTCCCCTACCAAAGAACACTGAAGCTTTCTTT. This codes for CASSPLPKNTEAFF.

The rearrangement links TRBV7-8 to TRBJ2-3, with a possible D match to TRBD2 (6 bases). Germline-derived CDR1 and CDR2 are SGHVS and FQNEAQ. The CDR3 spans 20 residues. Between the trimmed V and J ends, which lost 3 bases and 0 bases, there was a span of 25 bases. CDR3 loop: CASSLPNSGWAGRSTDTQYF. The DNA of the CDR3 is TGTGCCAGCAGCTTGCCCAACTCGGGTTGGGCGGGACGAAGCACAGATACGCAGTATTTT.

The rearrangement joins TRBV10-3 to TRBJ1-3; 7 bases are a match to TRBD1. J gave up 5 bases and V 0 bases, and 4 bases lay outside the gene matches. Germline V gene lookup returns CDR1 ENHRY and CDR2 SYGVKD. The CDR3 loop spans 15 amino acids. The CDR3 coding sequence is TGTGCCATCAGTGAGTCGGGACAGTCTAGAAACACCATATATTTT. Residues: CAISESGQSRNTIYF.

The genes are TRBV7-8 and TRBJ2-7; 8 bases fit TRBD1. The J segment lost 3 bases and the V segment lost 5 bases, leaving 9 bases of the junction unmatched. This CDR3 is 15 amino acids long. Germline V lookup: CDR1 SGHVS, CDR2 FQNEAQ. DNA for the CDR3: TGTGCCAGCAGCCTCGGACAGGGCGGACTCTACGAGCAGTACTTC. It yields the protein CASSLGQGGLYEQYF.

This clone has only one observation. The chain employs TRBV14 and TRBJ2-5; 7 bases fit TRBD1. The CDR3 spans 15 residues. The junction had 7 bases not matched to a gene; V was cut back by 2 bases and J by 4 bases. CDR1 and CDR2 from the germline V gene are SGHDN and FVKESK. This chain's CDR3 is CASSQHRQGTETQYF. The CDR3 nucleotides read TGTGCCAGCAGCCAACATAGACAGGGTACAGAGACCCAGTACTTC.

J is TRBJ2-3 and V is TRBV4-2, with 14 bases that match TRBD2. Trimming at V came to 3 bases and at J to 4 bases, leaving 6 bases not matched to a gene. The CDR3 sequence is 17 residues long. Germline CDR1 reads LGHNA; CDR2 reads YNFKEQ. As DNA, the CDR3 is TGTGCCAGCAGCCAGACCGGGACTAGCGGGAGTTCAGATACGCAGTATTTT. Translating gives CASSQTGTSGSSDTQYF.

The chain has TRBV7-9 and TRBJ2-5; D perhaps matches TRBD1 (6 bases). Germline V gene lookup returns CDR1 SEHNR and CDR2 FQNEAQ (reference sequence). The V end lost 5 bases, the J end lost 1 base, and 17 bases lay between the germline ends. The CDR3 has 16 amino acids. DNA for the CDR3: TGTGCCAGCAGCACTAGGGCGCTCAGGGGCCAAGAGACCCAGTACTTC. Translated: CASSTRALRGQETQYF.

The genes are TRBV21-1 and TRBJ2-5; TRBD1 is taken as the D call from the table, unchecked against the DNA. TRBV21-1 represents a pseudogene. This CDR3 is built from 15 residues. This CDR3 is CASSLRRDRGETQYF. As DNA, the CDR3 is TGTGCCAGCAGTCTTCGCCGGGACAGGGGGGAGACCCAGTACTTC.

The V gene is TRBV2, the J gene TRBJ1-2; D not resolved. The CDR3 is 14 residues long. CDR1 is SNHLY and CDR2 is FYNNEI in the germline V gene. Trimming left V 4 bases short and J 0 bases short, with 9 bases between. The CDR3 DNA reads TGTGCCAGCAGTGTTGAGGGAACTAACTATGGCTACACCTTC. Residues: CASSVEGTNYGYTF.

The chain couples TRBV6-5 to TRBJ1-5; D ambiguous. V was pared by 2 bases and J by 5 bases, with 13 bases between. Germline CDR1 and CDR2: MNHEY and SVGAGI. This CDR3 contains 15 residues. The CDR3 sequence is CASSYSRGRHQPQHF. Here the CDR3 DNA reads TGTGCCAGCAGTTACAGTCGGGGTCGCCATCAGCCCCAGCATTTT.

This chain uses TRBV28 with TRBJ1-5; weak D call: TRBD1 (5 bases). Germline CDR1 reads MDHEN; CDR2 reads SYDVKM. The V end lost 2 bases, the J end lost 2 bases, and 13 bases lay between the germline ends. This CDR3 has 16 residues. The CDR3 loop is CASSLLQGIGNQPQHF. CDR3 nucleotides: TGTGCCAGCAGTTTACTCCAGGGAATCGGCAATCAGCCCCAGCATTTT.

This clone was recorded a few times. V is TRBV18 and J is TRBJ2-1; 11 bases line up with TRBD2. Germline CDR1 and CDR2: KGHSH and LQKENI. V lost 6 bases and J lost 2; bases outside the gene matches: 9. The CDR3 has 17 residues. The CDR3 DNA reads as TGTGCCAGCTCCCATTCCTTAGCGGGGGGGACCTACAATGAGCAGTTCTTC. This sequence encodes CASSHSLAGGTYNEQFF.

V and J are TRBV30 and TRBJ2-3; D is unresolved. V was cut by 3 bases and J by 0 bases, with 10 bases left in between. Germline loops: CDR1 GTSNPN, CDR2 SVGIG (reference sequence). CDR3 size: 14 residues. CDR3 protein: CAWRLAASTDTQYF. In DNA, the CDR3 is TGTGCCTGGAGGTTAGCAGCTAGCACAGATACGCAGTATTTT.

The rearrangement uses TRBV18 and TRBJ2-2; D possibly corresponds to TRBD2 (5 bases). The CDR3 loop spans 15 amino acids. The V and J ends lost 4 bases and 5 bases respectively, with 14 bases between them. Germline loops: CDR1 KGHSH, CDR2 LQKENI. The CDR3 protein is CASSRWESNTGELFF. CDR3 DNA sequence: TGTGCCAGCTCACGGTGGGAGTCTAATACCGGGGAGCTGTTTTTT. Variable domain in full (rest from reference TRBV18 and TRBJ2-2): NAGVMQNPRHLVRRRGQEARLRCSPMKGHSHVYWYRQLPEEGLKFMVYLQKENIIDESGMPKERFSAEFPKEGPSILRIQQVVRGDSAAYFCASSRWESNTGELFFGEGSRLTVL.

This clone was counted a few times. The chain combines TRBV7-9 with TRBJ2-2; D is unclear. Germline CDR1 reads SEHNR; CDR2 reads FQNEAQ (reference sequence). V was clipped by 7 bases and J by 4 bases, with 7 bases between them. There are 12 residues in the CDR3. CDR3 bases: TGTGCCAGCAAAGCTATCACCGGGGAGCTGTTTTTT. Protein: CASKAITGELFF.

The chain links TRBV5-1 to TRBJ1-2, with TRBD1 identical over 8 bases. J was trimmed by 6 bases and V by 0 bases; bases with no gene match: 7. CDR3 length: 15 residues. CDR1 and CDR2 from the germline V gene are SGHRS and YFSETQ. The CDR3 sequence: CASSLALQGVDGYTF. CDR3 nucleotide sequence: TGCGCCAGCAGCTTGGCACTACAGGGGGTCGATGGCTACACCTTC. The whole variable domain, remainder taken from reference TRBV5-1 and TRBJ1-2, is KAGVTQTPRYLIKTRGQQVTLSCSPISGHRSVSWYQQTPGQGLQFLFEYFSETQRNKGNFPGRFSGRQFSNSRSEMNVSTLELGDSALYLCASSLALQGVDGYTFGSGTRLTVV.

The chain is built from TRBV12-5 and TRBJ2-1; 7 bases agree with TRBD1. Per the germline V gene, CDR1 is LGHNT and CDR2 is FRNRAP. The CDR3 length is 15 residues. Trimming took 6 bases from V and 3 from J; bases not matched to a gene: 8. The CDR3 coding sequence is TGTGCTAGTGGACTGGGACAGCCGGACTACAATGAGCAGTTCTTC. Protein sequence: CASGLGQPDYNEQFF.

CDR3 sequence reads: CASSLLRGDHNSPLHF. As DNA, the CDR3 is TGCGCCAGCAGCCTCCTCCGCGGGGACCATAATTCACCCCTCCACTTT. The gene calls are TRBV4-1 and TRBJ1-6, with D possibly TRBD1 on 5 matching bases. Germline V gene lookup returns CDR1 MGHRA and CDR2 YSYEKL. Trimming pared 4 bases from V and 5 bases from J, leaving 15 bases between. The CDR3 runs 16 residues.

The chain combines TRBV5-1 with TRBJ1-1, with 8 bases identical to TRBD1. Trimming removed 5 bases from V and 4 bases from J; junction bases left unmatched: 13. This CDR3 has 16 residues. CDR1 is SGHRS, CDR2 YFSETQ, per germline. The CDR3, as DNA: TGCGCCAGCAGTTCGATAGCAGGGGGCCATAGCACTGAAGCTTTCTTT. Translated: CASSSIAGGHSTEAFF.

The chain employs TRBV6-5 and TRBJ1-2; D may be TRBD1 (5 bases). CDR1 and CDR2 (germline): MNHEY, SVGAGI. The ends were cut back, 2 bases at V and 6 bases at J, with 10 bases in the middle. This CDR3 is built from 13 residues. CDR3 DNA sequence: TGTGCCAGCAGTTACAGGGGCAGGGATGGCTACACCTTC. This gives the protein CASSYRGRDGYTF.

The chain couples TRBV13 to TRBJ1-4, with TRBD1 matching over 8 bases. With 4 bases clipped from V and 0 bases from J, the junction kept 7 bases outside the gene matches. Germline CDR1 is PRHDT and CDR2 is FYEKMQ (reference sequence). The CDR3 loop spans 17 amino acids. The CDR3 DNA sequence: TGTGCCAGCAGCTCCCAATTGGACAGGGCAACTAATGAAAAACTGTTTTTT. As protein: CASSSQLDRATNEKLFF.